The 24 T cell receptor beta chains reported below all come from one sample, sequenced in a study of T cells in Graves' hyperthyroidism and ophthalmopathy. Authors of the study amplified TCR beta CDR3 regions from RNA transcripts. First-round RT-PCR of the TCR CDR3 relied on the HTBI primer set. MiXCR, run by TCRdb on the multiplex PCR reads, gives a single entry per CDR3 protein. The sample records a few hundred thousand distinct CDR3 sequences, about a sixth being singletons. Sequenced sample: blood. Receptors were obtained from a woman aged 45-59 years with Graves' hyperthyroidism.

This clonotype has just a few counts. The genes are TRBV11-2 and TRBJ1-6, with 12 bases identical to TRBD1. Germline V gene lookup returns CDR1 SGHAT and CDR2 FQNNGV. This CDR3 is built from 18 residues. After removal of 5 bases from V and 8 bases from J, the junction contained 13 bases not matched to a gene. The CDR3 DNA follows: TGTGCCAGCAGCGCGGGACAGGGGGCGGCAGTAGTTGATTCACCCCTCCACTTT. Its protein is CASSAGQGAAVVDSPLHF.

The table lists this clonotype with many counts. The chain has TRBV2 and TRBJ2-2; no clear D gene. This CDR3 has 10 residues. The germline CDR1 and CDR2 sequences are SNHLY and FYNNEI. V lost 7 bases, J lost 7 bases, and 4 bases lay in between. The CDR3 nucleotides read TGTGCCAGCAAGGACGGGGAGCTGTTTTTT. Its translation is CASKDGELFF.

This clonotype was detected ten times or more. This chain uses TRBV11-2 with TRBJ2-7; TRBD1 matches at 9 bases. The germline V gene has CDR1 SGHAT and CDR2 FQNNGV. With 4 bases clipped from V and 11 bases from J, the junction kept 12 bases outside the gene matches. CDR3 length: 14 amino acids. This CDR3 is CASSSGTGNIKKYF. The CDR3 bases are TGTGCCAGCAGCTCCGGGACAGGGAATATAAAGAAGTACTTC. The whole variable domain, filled in from reference TRBV11-2 and TRBJ2-7, reads EAGVAQSPRYKIIEKRQSVAFWCNPISGHATLYWYQQILGQGPKLLIQFQNNGVVDDSQLPKDRFSAERLKGVDSTLKIQPAKLEDSAVYLCASSSGTGNIKKYFGPGTRLTVT.

This clonotype came up many times. The chain uses TRBV15 and TRBJ1-2; possibly TRBD1 for D (6 bases). Germline CDR1 LNHNV, CDR2 YYDKDF (reference sequence). The CDR3 length is 14 residues. The V gene lost 5 bases and the J gene lost 4 bases, with 14 bases spanning the gap. The CDR3 here is CATSPPGVGYGYTF. As DNA, the CDR3 is TGTGCCACCAGCCCACCAGGGGTCGGCTATGGCTACACCTTC.

This clonotype occurred many times. The chain joins TRBV6-1 to TRBJ2-1, with TRBD2 matching over 10 bases. V was pared by 8 bases and J by 0 bases, with 13 bases of the junction left unmatched. The CDR3 extends over 18 amino acids. Germline assignment: CDR1 MNHNS and CDR2 SASEGT. In nucleotides, the CDR3 is TGTGCCAGCCAGGCCTCGACTAGCGGGTTGAGCTCCTACAATGAGCAGTTCTTC. Amino acid sequence: CASQASTSGLSSYNEQFF.

This clonotype has only a few counts. The gene calls are TRBV7-3 and TRBJ1-1, with 11 nucleotides matching TRBD1. Germline lookup yields CDR1 SGHTA and CDR2 FQGTGA. V was clipped by 2 bases and J by 6 bases; unmatched bases: 5. This CDR3 contains 15 residues. CDR3 residues: CASSLGTGGLAEAFF. In DNA, the CDR3 is TGTGCCAGCAGCTTAGGGACAGGGGGATTGGCTGAAGCTTTCTTT.

The rearrangement links TRBV19 to TRBJ1-6, with D hard to call. Germline assignment: CDR1 LNHDA and CDR2 SQIVND (reference sequence). V lost 3 bases and J lost 13, with 16 bases in between. CDR3 length: 14 amino acids. In DNA form, the CDR3 reads TGTGCCAGTAGTATTTCCACATGGAATAGGCCCCTCCACTTT. Protein sequence: CASSISTWNRPLHF.

The chain employs TRBV10-3 and TRBJ2-7; 8 bases agree with TRBD1. Trimming took 5 bases from V and 5 from J; bases not matched to a gene: 8. CDR3 length: 14 amino acids. Germline assignment: CDR1 ENHRY and CDR2 SYGVKD. CDR3 residues: CAISTRQGSDEQYF. DNA of the CDR3: TGTGCCATCAGTACGAGACAGGGGAGCGACGAGCAGTACTTC.

This clonotype has more than one count but fewer than ten. The chain uses TRBV29-1 and TRBJ2-7; 16 positions match TRBD2. This CDR3 is 14 amino acids long. Trimming removed 5 bases from V and 4 bases from J; junction bases left unmatched: 2. The germline gives CDR1 SQVTM, CDR2 ANQGSEA. The CDR3 sequence is CSVRGLAGGYEQYF. Here the CDR3 DNA reads TGCAGCGTTCGGGGACTAGCGGGAGGGTACGAGCAGTACTTC.

This clonotype was found many times. The chain employs TRBV10-3 and TRBJ1-2; 8 bases map to TRBD1. The CDR3 runs 14 residues. In germline, CDR1 is ENHRY, CDR2 SYGVKD. V lost 3 bases, J lost 6 bases, and 6 bases stayed unmatched. The CDR3 bases are TGTGCCATCAGTGACCTCGTCAGGGGGCATGGCTACACCTTC. Encoded protein: CAISDLVRGHGYTF.

This clonotype was counted at least ten times. The J gene is TRBJ1-2, the V gene TRBV27; the match to TRBD1 covers 9 bases. This CDR3 contains 14 residues. The germline gives CDR1 MNHEY, CDR2 SMNVEV (reference sequence). V was pared by 5 bases and J by 4 bases, with 5 bases of the junction left unmatched. CDR3 in amino acids: CASSRTGASYGYTF. In DNA form, the CDR3 reads TGTGCCAGCAGTAGGACAGGGGCGAGCTATGGCTACACCTTC.

This clonotype was found a few times. V and J are TRBV6-2 or TRBV6-3 and TRBJ2-1, with D hard to call. V was pared by 5 bases and J by 8 bases, with 10 bases between. The CDR3 is 12 amino acids. Germline V gene data show CDR1 as MNHEY and CDR2 as SVGEGT. CDR3 coding DNA: TGTGCCAGCAGTATCGCTAGTCATGAGCAGTTCTTC. Translating gives CASSIASHEQFF.

This clonotype has more than one count but fewer than ten. The chain uses TRBV10-1 and TRBJ2-5, with a tentative D call TRBD1 (6 bases). The CDR3 has 14 amino acids. Deletions cut 0 bases from V and 5 bases from J, with 10 bases between. Germline CDR1 and CDR2: WNHNN and SYGVQD (reference sequence). As DNA, the CDR3 is TGCGCCAGCAGTGAGTCGTGGGGGCCGGAGACCCAGTACTTC. Protein sequence: CASSESWGPETQYF.

This clonotype was counted ten times or more. This chain joins TRBV12-3 or TRBV12-4 and TRBJ2-2, with TRBD1 identical over 7 bases. The CDR3 runs 14 residues. J was trimmed by 3 bases and V by 7 bases; bases with no gene match: 5. CDR3 residues: CASKPGTDTGELFF. The CDR3 DNA reads as TGTGCCAGCAAACCCGGGACAGACACCGGGGAGCTGTTTTTT.

This clonotype occurred many times. The chain combines TRBV20-1 with TRBJ2-7, with D perhaps TRBD2 (6 bases). CDR1 is DFQATT, CDR2 SNEGSKA, per germline (reference sequence). Trimming left V 1 base short and J 7 bases short, with 14 bases between. The CDR3 totals 13 residues. The CDR3 DNA reads TGCAGTGCTAGAGGACTAGTTTTAGGGGAGCAGTACTTC. As protein: CSARGLVLGEQYF.

This clonotype was recorded a few times. The chain is built from TRBV30 and TRBJ2-5, with 11 bases identical to TRBD2. Trimming removed 0 bases from V and 5 bases from J; junction bases left unmatched: 5. The CDR3 has 15 residues. Germline V lookup: CDR1 GTSNPN, CDR2 SVGIG (reference sequence). The CDR3 region is CAWSVGLAGIETQYF. For the CDR3, the DNA is TGTGCCTGGAGTGTAGGACTAGCGGGTATTGAGACCCAGTACTTC.

This chain joins TRBV5-1 and TRBJ2-3; 12 bases align to TRBD2. V shed 4 bases, J shed 5 bases, and the junction held 8 bases outside the gene matches. The CDR3 contains 16 residues. Germline CDR1 is SGHRS and CDR2 is YFSETQ. The CDR3 is CASSPRLAGVGDTQYF. CDR3 bases: TGCGCCAGCAGCCCGCGACTAGCGGGGGTGGGAGATACGCAGTATTTT.

At least ten counts were recorded for this clonotype. The rearrangement joins TRBV28 to TRBJ2-1, with TRBD1 matching 8 bases. Germline loops: CDR1 MDHEN, CDR2 SYDVKM. CDR3 length equals 16 residues. Unmatched junction bases numbered 6, after V lost 0 bases and J lost 5 bases. CDR3 nucleotides: TGTGCCAGCAGTTTATGGACAGGGGCCACCGACAATGAGCAGTTCTTC. Protein product: CASSLWTGATDNEQFF. Full variable domain (remainder filled in from reference TRBV28 and TRBJ2-1): DVKVTQSSRYLVKRTGEKVFLECVQDMDHENMFWYRQDPGLGLRLIYFSYDVKMKEKGDIPEGYSVSREKKERFSLILESASTNQTSMYLCASSLWTGATDNEQFFGPGTRLTVL.

Only a few counts were recorded for this clonotype. The genes are TRBV30 and TRBJ2-1, with D uncertain. The length of the CDR3 is 14 residues. Trimming shortened V by 0 bases and J by 3 bases, and 9 bases separated the two germline ends. Germline CDR1 and CDR2: GTSNPN and SVGIG (reference sequence). Here the CDR3 DNA reads TGTGCCTGGAGTGTATTTGGGTTCTACAATGAGCAGTTCTTC. Translation: CAWSVFGFYNEQFF.

This chain uses TRBV6-1 with TRBJ1-1; D not resolved. Germline V gene sequence: CDR1 MNHNS, CDR2 SASEGT. The CDR3 is 13 residues long. V was shortened by 4 bases and J by 4 bases, with 10 bases between the two germline ends. The CDR3 spells CASSARLGTEAFF. CDR3 DNA: TGTGCCAGCAGTGCCCGACTAGGCACTGAAGCTTTCTTT.

This clonotype has ten or more counts. CDR3 in amino acids: CASSVLAGVYEQFF. CDR3 sequence (DNA): TGTGCCAGCAGTGTACTAGCGGGAGTCTATGAGCAGTTCTTC. The chain couples TRBV6-1 to TRBJ2-1, with 11 bases matching TRBD2. Losses at the gene ends were 4 bases for V and 8 bases for J; bases not matched to a gene: 4. The CDR3 has 14 amino acids. CDR1 is MNHNS, CDR2 SASEGT, per germline.

V is TRBV5-1 and J is TRBJ1-6; a possible D gene is TRBD1 (5 bases). V was cut by 0 bases and J by 4 bases, with 11 bases left in between. Germline V lookup: CDR1 SGHRS, CDR2 YFSETQ. The CDR3 sequence is 16 residues long. CDR3 amino acids: CASSLGRQGYNSPLHF. The CDR3 DNA follows: TGCGCCAGCAGCTTGGGTCGGCAGGGTTATAATTCACCCCTCCACTTT. Drawing the rest from reference TRBV5-1 and TRBJ1-6, the complete variable domain is KAGVTQTPRYLIKTRGQQVTLSCSPISGHRSVSWYQQTPGQGLQFLFEYFSETQRNKGNFPGRFSGRQFSNSRSEMNVSTLELGDSALYLCASSLGRQGYNSPLHFGNGTRLTVT.

This clonotype was found many times. The genes are TRBV7-9 and TRBJ2-7; D may be TRBD2 (7 bases). The CDR3 has 15 residues. Germline CDR1 reads SEHNR; CDR2 reads FQNEAQ (reference sequence). Trimming left V 8 bases short and J 0 bases short, with 17 bases between. The CDR3 region is CASGGLAGDSYEQYF. The DNA of the CDR3 is TGTGCCAGCGGGGGCCTTGCGGGAGACTCCTACGAGCAGTACTTC. Complete variable domain (other parts from reference TRBV7-9 and TRBJ2-7): DTGVSQNPRHKITKRGQNVTFRCDPISEHNRLYWYRQTLGQGPEFLTYFQNEAQLEKSRLLSDRFSAERPKGSFSTLEIQRTEQGDSAMYLCASGGLAGDSYEQYFGPGTRLTVT.

The chain links TRBV29-1 to TRBJ2-2; weak D call: TRBD1 (6 bases). Trimming left V 5 bases short and J 5 bases short, with 21 bases between. Germline V gives CDR1 SQVTM, CDR2 ANQGSEA. The CDR3 runs to 16 residues. The CDR3: CSVLGARGTPTGELFF. For the CDR3, the DNA is TGCAGCGTTCTTGGGGCCAGGGGCACCCCGACCGGGGAGCTGTTTTTT.